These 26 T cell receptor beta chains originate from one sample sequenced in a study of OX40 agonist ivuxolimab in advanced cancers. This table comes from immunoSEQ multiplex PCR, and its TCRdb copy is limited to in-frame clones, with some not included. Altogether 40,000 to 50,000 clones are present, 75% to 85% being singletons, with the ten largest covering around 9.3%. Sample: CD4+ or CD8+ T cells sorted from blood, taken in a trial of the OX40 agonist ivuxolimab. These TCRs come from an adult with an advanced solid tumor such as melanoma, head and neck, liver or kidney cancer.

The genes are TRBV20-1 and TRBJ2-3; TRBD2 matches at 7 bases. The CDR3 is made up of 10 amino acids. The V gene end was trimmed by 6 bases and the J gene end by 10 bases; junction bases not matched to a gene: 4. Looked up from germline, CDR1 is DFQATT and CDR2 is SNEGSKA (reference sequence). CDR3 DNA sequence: TGCAGTGCGGGGACTATCGCGCAGTATTTT. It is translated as CSAGTIAQYF.

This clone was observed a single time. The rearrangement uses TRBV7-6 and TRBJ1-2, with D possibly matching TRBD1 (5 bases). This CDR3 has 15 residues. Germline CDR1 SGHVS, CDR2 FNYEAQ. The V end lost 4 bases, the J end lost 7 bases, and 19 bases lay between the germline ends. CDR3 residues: CASSSGAVLEGGYTF. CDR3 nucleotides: TGTGCCAGCAGCTCCGGGGCGGTCCTGGAGGGTGGCTACACCTTC.

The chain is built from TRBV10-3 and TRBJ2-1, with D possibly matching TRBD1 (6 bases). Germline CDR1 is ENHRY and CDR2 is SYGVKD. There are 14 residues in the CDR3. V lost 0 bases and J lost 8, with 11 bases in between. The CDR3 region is CAISESQGLDEQFF. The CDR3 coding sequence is TGTGCCATCAGTGAGTCCCAGGGGTTGGATGAGCAGTTCTTC.

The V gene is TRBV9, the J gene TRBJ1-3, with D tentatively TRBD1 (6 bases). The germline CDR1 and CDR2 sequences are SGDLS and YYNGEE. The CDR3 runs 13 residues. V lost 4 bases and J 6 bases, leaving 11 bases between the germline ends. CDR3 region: CASSFEGVNTIYF. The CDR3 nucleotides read TGTGCCAGCAGCTTCGAGGGGGTAAACACCATATATTTT.

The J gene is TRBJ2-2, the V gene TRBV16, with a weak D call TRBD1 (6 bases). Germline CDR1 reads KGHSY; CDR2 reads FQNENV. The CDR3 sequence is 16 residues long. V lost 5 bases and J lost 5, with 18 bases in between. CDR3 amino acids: CASSFIGQGITGELFF. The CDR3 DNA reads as TGTGCCAGCAGCTTCATCGGGCAGGGGATAACCGGGGAGCTGTTTTTT. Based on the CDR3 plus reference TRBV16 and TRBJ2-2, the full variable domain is GEEVAQTPKHLVRGEGQKAKLYCAPIKGHSYVFWYQQVLKNEFKFLISFQNENVFDETGMPKERFSAKCLPNSPCSLEIQATKLEDSAVYFCASSFIGQGITGELFFGEGSRLTVL.

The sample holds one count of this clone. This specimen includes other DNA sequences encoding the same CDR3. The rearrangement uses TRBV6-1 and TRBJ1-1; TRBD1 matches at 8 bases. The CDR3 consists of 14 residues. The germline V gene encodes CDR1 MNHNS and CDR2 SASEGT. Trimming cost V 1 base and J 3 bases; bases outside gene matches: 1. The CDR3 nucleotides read TGTGCCAGCAGTGAAGACAGGGGGGACACTGAAGCTTTCTTT. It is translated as CASSEDRGDTEAFF.

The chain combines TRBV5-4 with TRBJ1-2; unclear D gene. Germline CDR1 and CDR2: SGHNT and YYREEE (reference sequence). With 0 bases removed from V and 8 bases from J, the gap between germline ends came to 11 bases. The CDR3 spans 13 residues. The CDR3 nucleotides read TGTGCCAGCAGCTTGGAAACCGGGTTAGGCTACACCTTC. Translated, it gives CASSLETGLGYTF.

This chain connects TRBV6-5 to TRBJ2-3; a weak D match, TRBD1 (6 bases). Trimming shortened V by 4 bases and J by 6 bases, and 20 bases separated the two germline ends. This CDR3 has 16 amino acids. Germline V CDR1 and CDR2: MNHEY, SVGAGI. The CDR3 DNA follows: TGTGCCAGCAGTTCAACCGGGAAGGGGGTTAGGGATACGCAGTATTTT. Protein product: CASSSTGKGVRDTQYF.

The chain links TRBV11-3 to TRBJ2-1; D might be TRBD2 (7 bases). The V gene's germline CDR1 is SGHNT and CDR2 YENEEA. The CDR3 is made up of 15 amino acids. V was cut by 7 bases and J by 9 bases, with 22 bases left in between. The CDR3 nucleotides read TGTGCCAGCACCGTAGGGGGAGGGCTTGAGAGTGAGCAGTTCTTC. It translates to CASTVGGGLESEQFF. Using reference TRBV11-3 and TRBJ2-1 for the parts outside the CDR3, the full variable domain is EAGVVQSPRYKIIEKKQPVAFWCNPISGHNTLYWYLQNLGQGPELLIRYENEEAVDDSQLPKDRFSAERLKGVDSTLKIQPAELGDSAVYLCASTVGGGLESEQFFGPGTRLTVL.

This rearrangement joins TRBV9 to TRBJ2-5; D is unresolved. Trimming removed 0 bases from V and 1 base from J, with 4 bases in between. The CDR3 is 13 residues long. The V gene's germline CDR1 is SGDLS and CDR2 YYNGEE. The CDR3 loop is CASSVAAQETQYF. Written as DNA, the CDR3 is TGTGCCAGCAGCGTAGCGGCCCAAGAGACCCAGTACTTC.

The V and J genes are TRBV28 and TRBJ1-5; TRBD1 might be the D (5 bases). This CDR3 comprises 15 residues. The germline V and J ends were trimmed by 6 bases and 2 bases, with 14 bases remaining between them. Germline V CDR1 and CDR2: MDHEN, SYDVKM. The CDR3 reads CASRLQGFGNQPQHF. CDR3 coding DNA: TGTGCCAGCAGGCTCCAGGGATTCGGCAATCAGCCCCAGCATTTT. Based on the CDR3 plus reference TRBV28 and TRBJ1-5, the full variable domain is DVKVTQSSRYLVKRTGEKVFLECVQDMDHENMFWYRQDPGLGLRLIYFSYDVKMKEKGDIPEGYSVSREKKERFSLILESASTNQTSMYLCASRLQGFGNQPQHFGDGTRLSIL.

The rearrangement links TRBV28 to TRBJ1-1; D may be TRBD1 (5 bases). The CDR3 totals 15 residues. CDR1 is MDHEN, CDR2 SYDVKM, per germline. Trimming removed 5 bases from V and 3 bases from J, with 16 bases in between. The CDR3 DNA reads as TGTGCCAGCAGTCTCTCGGGACCCGGGGACACTGAAGCTTTCTTT. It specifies CASSLSGPGDTEAFF.

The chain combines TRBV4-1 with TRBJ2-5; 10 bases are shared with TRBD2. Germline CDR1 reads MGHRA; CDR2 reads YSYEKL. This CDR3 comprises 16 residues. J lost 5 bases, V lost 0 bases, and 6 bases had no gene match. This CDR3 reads CASSQEASGRWETQYF. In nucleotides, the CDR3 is TGCGCCAGCAGCCAAGAGGCTAGCGGGAGATGGGAGACCCAGTACTTC.

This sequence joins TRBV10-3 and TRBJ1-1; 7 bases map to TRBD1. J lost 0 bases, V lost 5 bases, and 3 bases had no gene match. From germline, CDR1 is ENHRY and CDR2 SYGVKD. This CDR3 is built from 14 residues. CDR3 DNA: TGTGCCATCAGTAGTGACAGGGTGAACACTGAAGCTTTCTTT. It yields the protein CAISSDRVNTEAFF.

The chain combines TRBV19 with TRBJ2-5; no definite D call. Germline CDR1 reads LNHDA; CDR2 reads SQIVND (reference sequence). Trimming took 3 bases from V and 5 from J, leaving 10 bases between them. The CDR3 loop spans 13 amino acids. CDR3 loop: CASSMIVGETQYF. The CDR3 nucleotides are TGTGCCAGTAGTATGATCGTGGGGGAGACCCAGTACTTC.

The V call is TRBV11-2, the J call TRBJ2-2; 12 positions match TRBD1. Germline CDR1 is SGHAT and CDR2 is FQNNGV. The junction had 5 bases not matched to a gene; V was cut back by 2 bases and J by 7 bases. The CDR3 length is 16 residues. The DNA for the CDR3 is TGTGCCAGCAGCTTACCGGGACAGGGGGCTGTCGGGGAGCTGTTTTTT. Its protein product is CASSLPGQGAVGELFF.

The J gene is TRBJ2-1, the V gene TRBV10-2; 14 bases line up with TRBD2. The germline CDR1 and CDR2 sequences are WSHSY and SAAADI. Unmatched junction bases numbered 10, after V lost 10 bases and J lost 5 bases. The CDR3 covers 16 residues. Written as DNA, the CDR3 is TGCGCCACCATGAGACTAGCGGGAGGGTTCCACAATGAGCAGTTCTTC. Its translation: CATMRLAGGFHNEQFF.

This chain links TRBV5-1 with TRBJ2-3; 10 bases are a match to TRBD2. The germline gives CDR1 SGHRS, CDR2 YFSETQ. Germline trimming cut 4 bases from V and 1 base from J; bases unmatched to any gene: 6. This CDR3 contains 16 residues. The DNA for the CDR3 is TGCGCCAGCAGCACCAGGACTAGCGGAGGCACAGATACGCAGTATTTT. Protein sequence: CASSTRTSGGTDTQYF.

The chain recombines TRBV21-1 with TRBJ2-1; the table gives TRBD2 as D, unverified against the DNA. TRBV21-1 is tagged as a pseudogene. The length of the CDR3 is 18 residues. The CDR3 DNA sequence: TGTGCCAGCAGCAACAACGTCAATTGCGGGGGATCCTACAATGAGCAGTTCTTC. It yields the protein CASSNNVNCGGSYNEQFF.

Here the CDR3 reads CAISESSRVNTEAFF. Written as DNA, the CDR3 is TGTGCCATCAGTGAGTCGAGCCGGGTGAACACTGAAGCTTTCTTT. The chain employs TRBV10-3 and TRBJ1-1; D ambiguous. Germline CDR1 ENHRY, CDR2 SYGVKD. The ends were cut back, 0 bases at V and 0 bases at J, with 8 bases in the middle. The CDR3 runs to 15 residues.

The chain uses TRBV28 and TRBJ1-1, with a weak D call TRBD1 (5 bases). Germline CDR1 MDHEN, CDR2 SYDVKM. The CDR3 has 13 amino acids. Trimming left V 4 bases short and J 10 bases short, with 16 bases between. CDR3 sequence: CASSSGGTFGAFF. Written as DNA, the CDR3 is TGTGCCAGCAGTTCTGGGGGAACTTTTGGAGCTTTCTTT.

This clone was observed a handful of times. The CDR3 region has the DNA TGCGCCAGCAGCTCGGGAGACACTGAAGCTTTCTTT. Translated, it gives CASSSGDTEAFF. The chain employs TRBV5-1 and TRBJ1-1; D gene unclear. Trimming stripped 3 bases from V and 3 bases from J, with 6 bases between. The CDR3 has 12 residues. Germline CDR1 SGHRS, CDR2 YFSETQ.

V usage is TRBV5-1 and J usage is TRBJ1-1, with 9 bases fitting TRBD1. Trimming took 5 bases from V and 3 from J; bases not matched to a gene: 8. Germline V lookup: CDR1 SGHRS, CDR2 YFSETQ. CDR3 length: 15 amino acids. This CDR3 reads CASRELQGAYTEAFF. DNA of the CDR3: TGCGCCAGCAGGGAGCTACAGGGGGCATACACTGAAGCTTTCTTT.

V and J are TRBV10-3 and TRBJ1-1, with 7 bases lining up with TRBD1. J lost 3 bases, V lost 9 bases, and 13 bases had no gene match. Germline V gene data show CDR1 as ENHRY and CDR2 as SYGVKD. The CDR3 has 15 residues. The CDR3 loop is CAIARRPQGDTEAFF. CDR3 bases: TGTGCCATTGCTCGCCGCCCCCAGGGGGACACTGAAGCTTTCTTT.

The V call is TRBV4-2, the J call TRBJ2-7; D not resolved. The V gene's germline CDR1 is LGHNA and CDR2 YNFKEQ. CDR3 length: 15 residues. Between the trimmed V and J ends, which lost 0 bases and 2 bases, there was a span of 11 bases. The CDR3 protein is CASSQDTVAAYEQYF. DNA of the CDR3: TGTGCCAGCAGCCAAGATACCGTCGCAGCCTACGAGCAGTACTTC.

The CDR3: CASSIGTGGARDYNTGELFF. The CDR3 nucleotides read TGTGCCAGTAGTATTGGGACAGGGGGCGCGAGAGACTACAACACCGGGGAGCTGTTTTTT. This chain joins TRBV19 and TRBJ2-2, with TRBD1 matching 12 bases. Per the germline V gene, CDR1 is LNHDA and CDR2 is SQIVND (reference sequence). The CDR3 totals 20 residues. V shed 3 bases and J 2 bases; nucleotides not matched to a gene: 13.